This paragraph reports one TCR beta chain. Living in 24 US areas, the participants were between about 18 and 100 years of age. Exposed enrollees encountered a COVID-19 case at some point within 2 weeks before study entry. Sequenced by immunoSEQ multiplex PCR; TCRdb stores in-frame clones only, minus some. The sample has around 400,000 clones, around nine tenths seen once; the top ten hold roughly 1.4%. This specimen belongs to a study of blood T cell repertoires in COVID-19. Turning to the study itself: There were acute and convalescent COVID-19 samples, and they came from the United States, Italy and Spain. T cells, B-cell-depleted T cells, or PBMCs supplied cDNA or gDNA.

The junction had 4 bases not matched to a gene; V was cut back by 3 bases and J by 2 bases. The CDR3 totals 14 residues. Germline loops: CDR1 MNHEY, CDR2 SMNVEV (reference sequence). This clonotype was obtained from a woman between 18 and 29 years old who had been exposed to COVID-19. The sequencing sample was made of PBMCs or T cells enriched from blood (not recorded which). V gene TRBV27 combines with J gene TRBJ2-7, with 7 bases aligning to TRBD1. CDR3 sequence: CASSFKGQTYEQYF. The DNA of the CDR3 is TGTGCCAGCAGTTTTAAGGGACAGACCTACGAGCAGTACTTC.